The 15 T cell receptor beta chains below all came from one sample that was sequenced in a study of metastatic and nonmetastatic thyroid tumors. TCRdb recomputed clones from the PCR reads via MiXCR. There are over 65,000 clones in the sample; about 12% occur only once, and more than 7% lies in the top ten. No patient received treatment before thyroid surgery. The source material was tumor tissue. The receptor set was obtained from a female donor with papillary thyroid cancer or a benign thyroid nodule (not recorded which). Some clones in this sample may be carry-over from other donors' samples.

This clone was observed at least ten times. This rearrangement joins TRBV6-4 to TRBJ2-2, with D maybe TRBD2 (6 bases). This CDR3 is built from 14 residues. The germline V gene encodes CDR1 MRHNA and CDR2 SNTAGT. With 3 bases removed from V and 5 bases from J, the gap between germline ends came to 10 bases. This CDR3 reads CASSELAETGELFF. DNA of the CDR3: TGTGCCAGCAGTGAGTTAGCGGAGACCGGGGAGCTGTTTTTT.

This clone was detected ten times or more. V and J are TRBV3-1 and TRBJ1-2, with 12 bases fitting TRBD1. J was trimmed by 4 bases and V by 3 bases; bases with no gene match: 12. The CDR3 is made up of 18 amino acids. Germline-derived CDR1 and CDR2 are LGHDT and YNNKEL (reference sequence). The CDR3 DNA follows: TGTGCCAGCAGCCAGTCCGGGACAGGGGGCGCGTTTGTCTATGGCTACACCTTC. It yields the protein CASSQSGTGGAFVYGYTF.

This clone was detected many times. The chain uses TRBV5-6 and TRBJ1-2, with a possible D match to TRBD1 (6 bases). From germline, CDR1 is SGHDT and CDR2 YYEEEE. The V gene lost 4 bases and the J gene lost 3 bases, with 10 bases spanning the gap. This CDR3 has 13 amino acids. CDR3 bases: TGTGCCAGCAGCCTGGACAGTCACTATGGCTACACCTTC. The encoded protein is CASSLDSHYGYTF.

This clone is termed medium-sized. This chain connects TRBV6-1 to TRBJ2-3; 11 nucleotides align to TRBD2. Germline assignment: CDR1 MNHNS and CDR2 SASEGT. With 8 bases clipped from V and 4 bases from J, the junction kept 5 bases outside the gene matches. The CDR3 spans 14 residues. DNA of the CDR3: TGTGCCAGCGGATTAGCGGGAGGGCCAGATACGCAGTATTTT. Protein: CASGLAGGPDTQYF.

Note on this clone: This could be a read error, since a much larger clone is one nucleotide away. The rearrangement joins TRBV5-1 to TRBJ2-5; D is undetermined. Deletions cut 0 bases from V and 2 bases from J, with 11 bases between. This CDR3 has 15 amino acids. Germline V CDR1 and CDR2: SGHRS, YFSETQ. The CDR3 DNA reads TGCGCCAGCAGCTTGGTTGCTTCGAAACAAGAGACCCAGTACTTC. Translated, it gives CASSLVASKQETQYF. Looking up the rest from reference TRBV5-1 and TRBJ2-5 gives the full variable domain: KAGVTQTPRYLIKTRGQQVTLSCSPISGHRSVSWYQQTPGQGLQFLFEYFSETQRNKGNFPGRFSGRQFSNSRSEMNVSTLELGDSALYLCASSLVASKQETQYFGPGTRLLVL.

This clone was recorded many times. The sample carries other DNA sequences with the same CDR3. The gene calls are TRBV10-1 and TRBJ2-3; weak D call: TRBD2 (6 bases). This CDR3 is built from 15 residues. CDR1 and CDR2 from the germline V gene are WNHNN and SYGVQD (reference sequence). V lost 5 bases and J lost 0, with 12 bases in between. The CDR3 spells CASSHSGASTDTQYF. The CDR3 DNA reads TGCGCCAGCAGTCATAGCGGAGCTAGCACAGATACGCAGTATTTT.

Of note for this clone: A much larger clone lies a single base off, so this may be a read error. The chain is built from TRBV7-2 and TRBJ2-7, with 8 bases identical to TRBD1. V trimming: 2 bases; J trimming: 5 bases; junction bases outside the gene matches: 5. This CDR3 comprises 14 residues. The germline gives CDR1 SGHTA, CDR2 FQGNSA. The CDR3 loop reads CASSLWDRHHEQYF. Written as DNA, the CDR3 is TGTGCCAGCAGCTTATGGGACAGGCACCACGAGCAGTACTTC.

In its sample, this clone was seen many times. This chain links TRBV28 with TRBJ2-7; D remains unclear. The CDR3 contains 14 residues. Germline V CDR1 and CDR2: MDHEN, SYDVKM. Trimming removed 5 bases at V and 1 base at J, with 12 bases between. In DNA form, the CDR3 reads TGTGCCAGCAGTCCAGTAGGAGCTTCCTACGAGCAGTACTTC. Protein product: CASSPVGASYEQYF. Looking up the rest from reference TRBV28 and TRBJ2-7 gives the full variable domain: DVKVTQSSRYLVKRTGEKVFLECVQDMDHENMFWYRQDPGLGLRLIYFSYDVKMKEKGDIPEGYSVSREKKERFSLILESASTNQTSMYLCASSPVGASYEQYFGPGTRLTVT.

This clone was counted at least ten times. A junction end diverges from the germline sequence, so it may reflect a read error. V is TRBV7-9 and J is TRBJ1-2; D perhaps matches TRBD1 (5 bases). CDR1 and CDR2 (germline): SEHNR, FQNEAQ (reference sequence). The CDR3 is made up of 14 amino acids. This chain's CDR3 is CASSAPTSGTDITF. CDR3 sequence (DNA): TGTGCCAGCAGCGCGCCAACCTCCGGGACGGACATAACTTTC.

This clone appeared a few times. The rearrangement uses TRBV5-4 and TRBJ2-4, with D unclear. CDR3 size: 13 residues. Germline V lookup: CDR1 SGHNT, CDR2 YYREEE (reference sequence). Between the trimmed V and J ends, which lost 6 bases and 9 bases, there was a span of 16 bases. The CDR3 DNA sequence: TGTGCCAGCAATCGCGACCGAGTGGGCATTCAGTACTTC. This sequence encodes CASNRDRVGIQYF.

This clone was counted between two and nine times. This sequence may be a read error, since a much larger clone differs from it by one base. This chain connects TRBV28 to TRBJ2-7; a weak D match, TRBD1 (5 bases). The CDR3 has 16 amino acids. CDR1 and CDR2 (germline): MDHEN, SYDVKM. V lost 0 bases and J lost 2, with 14 bases in between. DNA for the CDR3: TGTGCCAGCAGTTTATGGGGGCCCCTGAGGACCTACGAGCAGTACTTC. Protein product: CASSLWGPLRTYEQYF. The whole variable domain, remainder taken from reference TRBV28 and TRBJ2-7, is DVKVTQSSRYLVKRTGEKVFLECVQDMDHENMFWYRQDPGLGLRLIYFSYDVKMKEKGDIPEGYSVSREKKERFSLILESASTNQTSMYLCASSLWGPLRTYEQYFGPGTRLTVT.

About this clone itself: A read error may be the cause here, since a much bigger clone is one base away. This specimen includes other DNA sequences encoding the same CDR3. V and J are TRBV27 and TRBJ2-3; 14 nucleotides align to TRBD2. Germline CDR1 reads MNHEY; CDR2 reads SMNVEV (reference sequence). The V and J ends lost 5 bases and 6 bases, in that order; junction bases with no gene match: 13. The CDR3 extends over 18 amino acids. The CDR3 here is CASSLTSGGAADGDTQYF. The CDR3 DNA reads as TGTGCCAGCAGTCTGACTAGCGGGGGGGCAGCTGATGGGGATACGCAGTATTTT.

This clone was detected ten times or more. The chain is built from TRBV27 and TRBJ2-1; D perhaps matches TRBD2 (7 bases). Trimming removed 2 bases at V and 12 bases at J, with 14 bases between. Germline values: CDR1 MNHEY, CDR2 SMNVEV (reference sequence). This CDR3 spans 13 amino acids. The CDR3 sequence is CASSLTGASGQFF. In DNA form, the CDR3 reads TGTGCCAGCAGTTTAACGGGGGCTAGCGGGCAGTTCTTC.

This clone was observed a single time. One base away lies a much larger clone, so this may be a sequencing read error. The chain carries TRBV20-1 and TRBJ2-3, with 12 positions matching TRBD2. This CDR3 is built from 14 residues. V dropped 6 bases and J dropped 2; count of bases not matched to a gene: 3. Per germline, CDR1 DFQATT and CDR2 SNEGSKA (reference sequence). The CDR3 coding sequence is TGCAGTGCGTGGACTAGCGGGACCACAGATACGCAGTATTTT. Translated, it gives CSAWTSGTTDTQYF.

The sample holds many counts of this clone. The V and J genes are TRBV28 and TRBJ2-1; D ambiguous. There are 15 residues in the CDR3. Germline V gene data show CDR1 as MDHEN and CDR2 as SYDVKM. V lost 5 bases and J 6 bases, leaving 17 bases between the germline ends. DNA for the CDR3: TGTGCCAGCAGTCCAACGCGAGGTTCCGTCAATGAGCAGTTCTTC. Its translation: CASSPTRGSVNEQFF.